Below are 15 T cell receptor beta chains sequenced from a single sample in a study of cytomegalovirus exposure and HLA in healthy donors. Use of 60 Vbeta and 13 Jbeta primers characterized the PCR. Clones were read by immunoSEQ multiplex PCR, and TCRdb kept only the in-frame ones, dropping some. This sample has fewer than 250,000 clones, with around four fifths found just once. The sequencing sample was made of PBMCs. Receptors were obtained from a woman in her forties in good health and CMV-seronegative.

The chain employs TRBV19 and TRBJ1-4, with no clear D. The CDR3 is made up of 13 amino acids. In germline, CDR1 is LNHDA, CDR2 SQIVND (reference sequence). Trimming cost V 1 base and J 8 bases, with 8 bases left between them. CDR3 loop: CASSIGQKEKLFF. The CDR3 bases are TGTGCCAGTAGTATAGGGCAGAAGGAAAAACTGTTTTTT.

This clone was detected only a few times. The chain combines TRBV7-2 with TRBJ2-1, with 7 positions matching TRBD1. This CDR3 has 16 amino acids. V was pared by 2 bases and J by 5 bases, with 9 bases of the junction left unmatched. From germline, CDR1 is SGHTA and CDR2 FQGNSA. The CDR3 is CASSLLGRGLDNEQFF. The DNA of the CDR3 is TGTGCCAGCAGCTTATTGGGCAGGGGGTTGGACAATGAGCAGTTCTTC.

The genes are TRBV5-4 and TRBJ2-1; weak D call: TRBD2 (6 bases). Germline loops: CDR1 SGHNT, CDR2 YYREEE (reference sequence). Trimming pared 5 bases from V and 3 bases from J, leaving 15 bases between. The CDR3 contains 15 residues. The DNA of the CDR3 is TGTGCCAGCAGTTCCTACGGGAGTATCTACAATGAGCAGTTCTTC. Translated: CASSSYGSIYNEQFF.

The chain combines TRBV7-9 with TRBJ1-2; D might be TRBD1 (5 bases). Germline V CDR1 and CDR2: SEHNR, FQNEAQ (reference sequence). This CDR3 contains 17 residues. V shed 5 bases and J shed 4 bases, with 23 bases lying between them. CDR3 bases: TGTGCCAGCAGCGTCAGGGAGGGACCCGTGATCGGCTATGGCTACACCTTC. This translates into CASSVREGPVIGYGYTF.

This clone was counted a single time. The V call is TRBV5-8, the J call TRBJ2-1, with 10 bases aligning to TRBD1. Germline trimming cut 0 bases from V and 8 bases from J; bases unmatched to any gene: 2. The CDR3 spans 14 residues. Germline V CDR1 and CDR2: SGHTS, YDEGEE. The CDR3 here is CASSLETGGYEQFF. CDR3 in DNA: TGTGCCAGCAGCTTGGAGACAGGGGGCTATGAGCAGTTCTTC. The whole variable domain, filled in from reference TRBV5-8 and TRBJ2-1, reads EAGVTQSPTHLIKTRGQQATLRCSPISGHTSVYWYQQALGLGLQFLLWYDEGEERNRGNFPPRFSGRQFPNYSSELNVNALELEDSALYLCASSLETGGYEQFFGPGTRLTVL.

The count of this clone is one. The chain carries TRBV2 and TRBJ1-5; perhaps TRBD1 as D (6 bases). Trimming took 0 bases from V and 6 from J, leaving 15 bases between them. This CDR3 contains 16 residues. Germline V gives CDR1 SNHLY, CDR2 FYNNEI. The CDR3 bases are TGTGCCAGCAGTGAAGCGCCGGGGGGCGCCGGTCAGCCCCAGCATTTT. Its translation is CASSEAPGGAGQPQHF.

The chain joins TRBV7-2 to TRBJ2-1, with TRBD2 matching over 13 bases. V shed 5 bases and J 2 bases; nucleotides not matched to a gene: 3. Looked up from germline, CDR1 is SGHTA and CDR2 is FQGNSA. This CDR3 has 16 amino acids. CDR3 protein: CASSAGLAGAYNEQFF. The DNA of the CDR3 is TGTGCCAGCAGCGCAGGACTAGCGGGGGCCTACAATGAGCAGTTCTTC.

The chain uses TRBV9 and TRBJ1-2; perhaps TRBD1 as D (6 bases). V was cut by 3 bases and J by 4 bases, with 13 bases left in between. The CDR3 contains 14 residues. Germline V gene lookup returns CDR1 SGDLS and CDR2 YYNGEE. The CDR3: CASSAEGGSYGYTF. The CDR3 DNA reads TGTGCCAGCAGCGCCGAGGGGGGGAGCTATGGCTACACCTTC.

The chain combines TRBV7-3 with TRBJ2-6; 10 bases map to TRBD1. J was trimmed by 5 bases and V by 5 bases; bases with no gene match: 12. Germline V lookup: CDR1 SGHTA, CDR2 FQGTGA. The CDR3 totals 18 residues. The CDR3 sequence is CASSPGGQGVRWANVLTF. The DNA of the CDR3 is TGTGCCAGCAGCCCTGGTGGACAGGGGGTTCGCTGGGCCAACGTCCTGACTTTC. The full variable domain, rest sourced from reference TRBV7-3 and TRBJ2-6, is GAGVSQTPSNKVTEKGKYVELRCDPISGHTALYWYRQSLGQGPEFLIYFQGTGAADDSGLPNDRFFAVRPEGSVSTLKIQRTERGDSAVYLCASSPGGQGVRWANVLTFGAGSRLTVL.

The chain combines TRBV4-1 with TRBJ2-2; D is perhaps TRBD2 (6 bases). The germline V gene encodes CDR1 MGHRA and CDR2 YSYEKL. The ends were cut back, 1 base at V and 5 bases at J, with 11 bases in the middle. CDR3 length: 15 amino acids. The CDR3 sequence: CASSQGRVGTGELFF. CDR3 DNA sequence: TGCGCCAGCAGCCAAGGGAGGGTGGGGACCGGGGAGCTGTTTTTT.

The V and J genes are TRBV12-1 and TRBJ1-5; the table calls TRBD1, which could not be checked here. TRBV12-1 is listed as a pseudogene. This CDR3 is built from 15 residues. DNA of the CDR3: TGTGCCAGCACCCCACAGAAATATAGCAATCAGCCCCAGCATTTT. It codes for CASTPQKYSNQPQHF.

The gene calls are TRBV29-1 and TRBJ1-1; D not resolved. CDR3 length: 11 residues. Germline V CDR1 and CDR2: SQVTM, ANQGSEA. V was clipped by 4 bases and J by 8 bases, with 11 bases between them. The CDR3 bases are TGCAGCGTTGCCTGGGAGTCCGAAGCTTTCTTT. This gives the protein CSVAWESEAFF.

This chain joins TRBV9 and TRBJ2-1; TRBD2 agrees at 10 bases. The CDR3 has 15 amino acids. Germline loops: CDR1 SGDLS, CDR2 YYNGEE. V lost 0 bases to trimming and J lost 10 bases; unmatched junction nucleotides: 7. CDR3 coding DNA: TGTGCCAGCAGCGTAGAAGTTAGCGGGAGGTCAGAGCAGTTCTTC. Translating gives CASSVEVSGRSEQFF.

This chain uses TRBV6-5 with TRBJ1-1; 7 bases align to TRBD1. The CDR3 has 15 amino acids. V shed 5 bases and J 3 bases; nucleotides not matched to a gene: 9. Germline CDR1 reads MNHEY; CDR2 reads SVGAGI. This chain's CDR3 is CASSRPQGVDTEAFF. The DNA of the CDR3 is TGTGCCAGCAGTAGACCCCAGGGGGTGGACACTGAAGCTTTCTTT.

The V gene is TRBV4-3, the J gene TRBJ1-4; D is perhaps TRBD1 (5 bases). Per germline, CDR1 LGHNA and CDR2 YSLEER. The CDR3 totals 18 residues. V lost 1 base and J 3 bases, leaving 18 bases between the germline ends. CDR3 DNA: TGCGCCAGCAGCCAAGGACCCACGGAGGGGAGGTCTAATGAAAAACTGTTTTTT. As protein: CASSQGPTEGRSNEKLFF.